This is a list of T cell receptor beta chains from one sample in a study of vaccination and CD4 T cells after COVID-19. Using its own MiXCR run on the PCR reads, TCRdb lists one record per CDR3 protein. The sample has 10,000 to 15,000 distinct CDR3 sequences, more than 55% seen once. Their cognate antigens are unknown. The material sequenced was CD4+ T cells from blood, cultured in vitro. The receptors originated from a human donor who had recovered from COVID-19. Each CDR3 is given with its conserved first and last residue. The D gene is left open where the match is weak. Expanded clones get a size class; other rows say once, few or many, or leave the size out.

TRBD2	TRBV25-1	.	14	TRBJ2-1	TGTGCCAGCAGTGGACTGGGACTAGCGGGCGGGAGAGTCTTC	CASSGLGLAGGRVF
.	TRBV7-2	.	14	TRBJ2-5	TGTGCCAGCCAACGAACAGAGGCCCAAGAGACCCAGTACTTC	CASQRTEAQETQYF
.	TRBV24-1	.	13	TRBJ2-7	TGTGCCACCAGTGATTTCCTGGGTCGTTTTCAGTACTTC	CATSDFLGRFQYF
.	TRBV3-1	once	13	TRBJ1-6	TGTGCCAGCAGCCAAGATCTTAGGGGACCTCTCCACTTT	CASSQDLRGPLHF
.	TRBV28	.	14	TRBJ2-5	TGTGCCAGCAGCATAAGGGAGAACCAAGAGACCCAGTACTTC	CASSIRENQETQYF
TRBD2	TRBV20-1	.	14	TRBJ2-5	TGCAGTGCTAGTGCTAGCGGGACTTTCGAGACCCAGTACTTC	CSASASGTFETQYF
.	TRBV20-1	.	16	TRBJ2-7	TGCAGTGCTAGGCGCTCCGCTAGCCGCGGCCCCTACGAGCAGTACTTC	CSARRSASRGPYEQYF
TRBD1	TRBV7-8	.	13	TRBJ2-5	TGTGCCAGCAGCCCCGACAGGGGAGAGACCCAGTACTTC	CASSPDRGETQYF
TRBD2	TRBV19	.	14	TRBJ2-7	TGTGCCAGTAAGACTAGCGGGAGCTCCTACGAGCAGTACTTC	CASKTSGSSYEQYF
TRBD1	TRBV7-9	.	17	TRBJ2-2	TGTGCCAGCAGCCATGCCCCGGGACAGGGGGACACCGGGGAGCTGTTTTTT	CASSHAPGQGDTGELFF
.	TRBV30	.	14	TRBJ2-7	TGTGCCTGGAGTGTAGGGGGGGTGTCCTACGAGCAGTACTTC	CAWSVGGVSYEQYF
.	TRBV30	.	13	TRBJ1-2	TGTGCCTGGGTACAGGGTCGGGAGGGCGGCTACACCTTC	CAWVQGREGGYTF
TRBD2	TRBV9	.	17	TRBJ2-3	TGTGCCAGCAGCGGAGGTGGGACTAGCGAATTCACAGATACGCAGTATTTT	CASSGGGTSEFTDTQYF
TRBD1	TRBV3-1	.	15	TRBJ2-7	TGTGCCAGCAGCCAACGTACCGGGACAGGGGGCGAGCAGTACTTC	CASSQRTGTGGEQYF
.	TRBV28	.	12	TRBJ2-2	TGTGCCAGCAGTTTAAGGCTGGGGGAGCTGTTTTTT	CASSLRLGELFF
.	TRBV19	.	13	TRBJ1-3	TGTGCCAGTAGTATTGACTCTGGAAACACCATATATTTT	CASSIDSGNTIYF
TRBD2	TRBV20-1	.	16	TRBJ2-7	TGCAGTGCTCCCTCCGAGCGGACTAGCGGTGCGGGGGAGCAGTACTTC	CSAPSERTSGAGEQYF
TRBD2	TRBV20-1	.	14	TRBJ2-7	TGCAGTGCCGAGGAACTAGCGGGAACCTACGAGCAGTACTTC	CSAEELAGTYEQYF
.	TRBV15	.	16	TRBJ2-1	TGTGCCACCAGCAGATATGGCGGCGAGGTATACAATGAGCAGTTCTTC	CATSRYGGEVYNEQFF
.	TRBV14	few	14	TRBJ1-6	TGTGCCAGCAGCCGGAGCAGGGAGTACTCACCCCTCCACTTT	CASSRSREYSPLHF
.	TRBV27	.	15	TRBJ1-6	TGTGCCAGCAGAGGTGACGGGACCTATAATTCACCCCTCCACTTT	CASRGDGTYNSPLHF
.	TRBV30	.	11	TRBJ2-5	TGTGCCTGGGACACGCAAGAGACCCAGTACTTC	CAWDTQETQYF
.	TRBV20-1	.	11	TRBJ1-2	TGCAGTGAGCCGGGGGACTATGGCTACACCTTC	CSEPGDYGYTF
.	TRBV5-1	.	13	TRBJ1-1	TGCGCCAGCAGCGTACAGGGTATCGCTGAAGCTTTCTTT	CASSVQGIAEAFF
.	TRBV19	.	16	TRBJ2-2	TGTGCCAGTACCTCAATAGGGACTGATCAAACCGGGGAGCTGTTTTTT	CASTSIGTDQTGELFF
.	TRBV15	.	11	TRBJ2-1	TGTGCCACCAGCAGATTAAATGAGCAGTTCTTC	CATSRLNEQFF
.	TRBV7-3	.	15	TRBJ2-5	TGTGCCAGCAGCGTCTCGGACGGCCCCCAAGAGACCCAGTACTTC	CASSVSDGPQETQYF
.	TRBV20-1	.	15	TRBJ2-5	TGCAGTGCTAGAGATGCCGGCAGGCCAGGGGAGACCCAGTACTTC	CSARDAGRPGETQYF
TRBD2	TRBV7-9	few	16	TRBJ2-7	TGTGCCAGCAGCTTAGCCCCCGGCGGGAGGTCCTACGAGCCCCACTTC	CASSLAPGGRSYEPHF
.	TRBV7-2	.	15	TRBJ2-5	TGTGCCAGCAGCTTAAGATGGGCGGAGCAAGAGACCCAGTACTTC	CASSLRWAEQETQYF
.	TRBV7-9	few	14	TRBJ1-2	TGTGCCAGCAGCTTAGCCGGGGTAGTCTATGGCTACACCTTC	CASSLAGVVYGYTF
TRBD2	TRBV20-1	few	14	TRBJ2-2	TGCAGTGCATCGCTAGCGGTTCGAACCGGGGAGCTGTTTTTT	CSASLAVRTGELFF